This T cell receptor beta chain is drawn from a study of T cell responses to AZD1222 COVID-19 vaccine. Study findings and constraints: Dominant CD4 TCR responses targeted spike regions 160-218 and 743-854. The study identified only five or six AZD1222 recipients as seropositive at baseline.

With respect to this clone: What it binds is not known.

TCRdb keeps only in-frame clones here, not all; method: immunoSEQ multiplex PCR. This sample has 100,000 to 150,000 clones; over 75% occur once, and the top ten carry roughly 7.8%. Looked up from germline, CDR1 is SGHRS and CDR2 is YFSETQ. CDR3 size: 14 residues. V was cut by 0 bases and J by 4 bases, with 8 bases left in between. The sample was peripheral blood, taken on day 0 of AZD1222 vaccination. The chain has TRBV5-1 and TRBJ2-1, with unresolved D. This TCR was sampled from an adult in good health. The CDR3 loop reads CASSLVPTYNEQFF. As DNA, the CDR3 is TGCGCCAGCAGCTTGGTTCCCACGTACAATGAGCAGTTCTTC.